This paragraph covers one T cell receptor (beta chain) sequence. What it binds is unknown. Splitting of CD4+ cells produced CD45RA+ naive and CD45RA-negative memory subsets. This sample was taken from a study of shared clonotypes between healthy human individuals. The germline CDR1 and CDR2 sequences are SGHNT and YYREEE (reference sequence). CDR3 length: 16 amino acids. After removal of 4 bases from V and 3 bases from J, the junction contained 11 bases not matched to a gene. Study observations and caveats: The study found about 5% of naive CD4 clonotypes shared across four donors.

Profiling relied on immunoSEQ multiplex PCR, and the TCRdb table lists in-frame clones only, not all of them. The sample carries roughly 2.5 million clones, roughly nine tenths recorded once. Sequenced input: naive CD4+ T cells sorted from blood. Subset given: CD45RA+ positively selected. The J gene is TRBJ1-2, the V gene TRBV5-4; TRBD1 matches at 8 bases. The TCR comes from a man aged 18 to 30 in good health. CDR3 protein: CASSPTHATGDYGYTF. CDR3 nucleotides: TGTGCCAGCAGCCCCACTCACGCGACAGGGGACTATGGCTACACCTTC.